This TCR beta chain was sequenced during a study of OX40 agonist ivuxolimab in advanced cancers. On the study more broadly: Patients were given ivuxolimab, an antibody that agonizes OX40 (CD134). From about 23 to 85 years was the age range, with a mean of approximately 58 years, and approximately 84% were male. Study observations and caveats: CD4+ T cells averaged fewer expanded clones than CD8+ T cells.

Measured with immunoSEQ multiplex PCR; TCRdb has only the in-frame clones, and not every one. The table lists some 18,000 clones, about 83% of them singletons. Germline values: CDR1 SGDLS, CDR2 YYNGEE. The CDR3 spans 15 residues. V shed 3 bases, J shed 4 bases, and the junction held 8 bases outside the gene matches. Baseline, cycle 4 day 1, and cycle 7 day 1 were the blood sampling points. On this clone: Its matching antigen is unknown.

The V call is TRBV9, the J call TRBJ1-2, with 8 bases aligning to TRBD1. The sample here was CD4+ or CD8+ T cells sorted from blood, taken in a trial of the OX40 agonist ivuxolimab. This receptor was identified in an adult with an advanced solid tumor such as melanoma, head and neck, liver or kidney cancer. CDR3 region: CASSAWTGHGYGYTF. CDR3 nucleotides: TGTGCCAGCAGCGCCTGGACAGGGCATGGCTATGGCTACACCTTC.